The rows below give T cell receptor beta chains drawn from one sample of a study of blood T cell repertoires in COVID-19. The repertoire was sequenced with immunoSEQ multiplex PCR; TCRdb's copy has only in-frame clones and lacks some. The sample has about 89,000 clones; about 74% are singletons. The specimen was peripheral blood. These receptors were taken from a human donor in a cohort sampled during active COVID-19. Both conserved end residues are part of each CDR3. D genes are given only for firm matches. Some rows have no size entry. The others give once, few or many, or a class for an expanded clone.

clone_size	v_call	d_call	j_call	cdr3_aa	cdr3_nt
.	TRBV7-8	.	TRBJ2-2	CAGSHRERDTGELFF	TGTGCCGGTTCTCACAGGGAAAGGGACACCGGGGAGCTGTTTTTT
.	TRBV5-5	.	TRBJ2-2	CASSLGLDTGELFF	TGTGCCAGCAGCCTAGGACTGGACACCGGGGAGCTGTTTTTT
.	TRBV11-2	.	TRBJ2-1	CATAILSGNSYNEQFF	TGTGCCACCGCGATCCTTAGCGGCAATTCCTACAATGAGCAGTTCTTC
.	TRBV6-2/TRBV6-3	TRBD1	TRBJ1-1	CASSYWAGGMNTEAFF	TGTGCCAGCAGTTACTGGGCAGGGGGCATGAACACTGAAGCTTTCTTT
.	TRBV7-2	TRBD1	TRBJ2-3	CASSRRQGSDTQYF	TGTGCCAGCAGCCGTCGACAGGGTTCAGATACGCAGTATTTT
.	TRBV27	.	TRBJ1-2	CASSLSRNYGYTF	TGTGCCAGCAGTTTAAGTCGGAACTATGGCTACACCTTC
.	TRBV24-1	.	TRBJ2-3	CATSVSSETYTDTQYF	TGTGCCACCAGTGTGTCTAGCGAGACATATACAGATACGCAGTATTTT
few	TRBV28	.	TRBJ2-7	CASSQRTNSYEQYF	TGTGCCAGCAGCCAGAGAACTAATTCCTACGAGCAGTACTTC
.	TRBV28	.	TRBJ2-6	CASSVQGSGANVLTF	TGTGCCAGCAGTGTCCAGGGTTCTGGGGCCAACGTCCTGACTTTC
.	TRBV6-2/TRBV6-3	.	TRBJ2-3	CASSYSRRDPSTDTQYF	TGTGCCAGCAGTTACTCGAGGCGGGACCCAAGCACAGATACGCAGTATTTT
.	TRBV2	.	TRBJ1-2	CASSELGGYTF	TGTGCCAGCAGTGAACTCGGGGGCTACACCTTC
.	TRBV28	.	TRBJ1-5	CASRQESNQPQHF	TGTGCCAGCCGACAGGAAAGCAATCAGCCCCAGCATTTT
once	TRBV6-6	TRBD1	TRBJ1-4	CASNPAGQGFGKLFF	TGTGCCAGCAACCCCGCCGGACAGGGGTTTGGAAAACTGTTTTTT
.	TRBV28	.	TRBJ2-6	CASSPPTGRPGANVLTF	TGTGCCAGCAGTCCTCCGACAGGTAGACCTGGGGCCAACGTCCTGACTTTC
.	TRBV19	.	TRBJ2-4	CASSIGGRAIQYF	TGTGCCAGTAGTATTGGAGGACGGGCCATTCAGTACTTC
.	TRBV5-5	TRBD2	TRBJ2-7	CASSLVVAGVYEQYF	TGTGCCAGCAGCTTGGTTGTAGCGGGAGTCTACGAGCAGTACTTC
.	TRBV27	.	TRBJ2-7	CASSRSGFGFSYEQYF	TGTGCCAGCAGTCGAAGCGGGTTCGGCTTCTCCTACGAGCAGTACTTC
.	TRBV24-1	.	TRBJ1-1	CATSEGRGRNTEAFF	TGTGCCACCAGTGAGGGAAGGGGGAGGAACACTGAAGCTTTCTTT
few	TRBV7-3	.	TRBJ2-3	CASSSTVVDTQYF	TGTGCCAGCAGCTCTACAGTCGTGGATACGCAGTATTTT
.	TRBV6-5	.	TRBJ2-2	CASRNDRTNTGELFF	TGTGCCAGCAGAAACGACAGAACGAACACCGGGGAGCTGTTTTTT
.	TRBV6-1	TRBD1	TRBJ2-5	CASSAGTVFSGETQYF	TGTGCCAGCAGTGCCGGGACAGTTTTTTCGGGTGAGACCCAGTACTTC
.	TRBV12-3/TRBV12-4	.	TRBJ2-5	CASSLIVETQYF	TGTGCCAGCAGTTTAATAGTAGAGACCCAGTACTTC
.	TRBV11-2	.	TRBJ2-7	CASSQRGGLEQYF	TGTGCCAGCAGCCAACGAGGAGGGTTAGAGCAGTACTTC
.	TRBV4-1	.	TRBJ2-5	CASSQDTTPQYQETQYF	TGCGCCAGCAGCCAAGATACTACCCCTCAGTACCAAGAGACCCAGTACTTC
.	TRBV5-8	.	TRBJ1-1	CASSLYRTANTEAFF	TGTGCCAGCAGCTTGTATAGGACAGCAAACACTGAAGCTTTCTTT
few	TRBV9	TRBD2	TRBJ2-1	CASSRTLAGEGDEQFF	TGTGCCAGCAGCAGAACACTAGCGGGAGAGGGGGATGAGCAGTTCTTC
once	TRBV10-1	.	TRBJ2-1	CASDGGVHNEQFF	TGCGCCAGCGACGGAGGGGTCCACAATGAGCAGTTCTTC